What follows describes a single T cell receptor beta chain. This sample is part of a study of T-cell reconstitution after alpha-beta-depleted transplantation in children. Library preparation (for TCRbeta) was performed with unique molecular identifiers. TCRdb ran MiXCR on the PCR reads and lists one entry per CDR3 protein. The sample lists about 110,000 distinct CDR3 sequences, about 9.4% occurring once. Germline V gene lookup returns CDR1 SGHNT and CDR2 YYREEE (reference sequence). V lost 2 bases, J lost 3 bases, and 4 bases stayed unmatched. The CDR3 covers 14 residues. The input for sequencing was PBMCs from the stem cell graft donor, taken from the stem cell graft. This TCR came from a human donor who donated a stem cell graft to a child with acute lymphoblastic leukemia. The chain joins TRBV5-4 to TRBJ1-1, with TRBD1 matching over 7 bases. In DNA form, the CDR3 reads TGTGCCAGCAGCTTTCGACAGGGCTACACTGAAGCTTTCTTT. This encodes CASSFRQGYTEAFF.